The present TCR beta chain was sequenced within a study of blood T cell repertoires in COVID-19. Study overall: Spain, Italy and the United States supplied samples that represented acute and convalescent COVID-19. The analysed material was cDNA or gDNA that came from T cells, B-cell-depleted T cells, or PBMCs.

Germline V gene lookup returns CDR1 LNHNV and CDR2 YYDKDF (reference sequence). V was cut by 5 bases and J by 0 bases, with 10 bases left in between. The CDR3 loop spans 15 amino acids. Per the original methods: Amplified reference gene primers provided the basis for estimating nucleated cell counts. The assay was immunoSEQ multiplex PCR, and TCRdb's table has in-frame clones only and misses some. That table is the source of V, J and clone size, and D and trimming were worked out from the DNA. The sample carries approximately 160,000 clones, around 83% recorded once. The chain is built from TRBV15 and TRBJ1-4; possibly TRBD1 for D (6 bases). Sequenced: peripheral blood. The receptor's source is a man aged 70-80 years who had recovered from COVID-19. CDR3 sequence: CATSGTGTTNEKLFF. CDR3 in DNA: TGTGCCACCAGCGGCACAGGGACAACTAATGAAAAACTGTTTTTT.